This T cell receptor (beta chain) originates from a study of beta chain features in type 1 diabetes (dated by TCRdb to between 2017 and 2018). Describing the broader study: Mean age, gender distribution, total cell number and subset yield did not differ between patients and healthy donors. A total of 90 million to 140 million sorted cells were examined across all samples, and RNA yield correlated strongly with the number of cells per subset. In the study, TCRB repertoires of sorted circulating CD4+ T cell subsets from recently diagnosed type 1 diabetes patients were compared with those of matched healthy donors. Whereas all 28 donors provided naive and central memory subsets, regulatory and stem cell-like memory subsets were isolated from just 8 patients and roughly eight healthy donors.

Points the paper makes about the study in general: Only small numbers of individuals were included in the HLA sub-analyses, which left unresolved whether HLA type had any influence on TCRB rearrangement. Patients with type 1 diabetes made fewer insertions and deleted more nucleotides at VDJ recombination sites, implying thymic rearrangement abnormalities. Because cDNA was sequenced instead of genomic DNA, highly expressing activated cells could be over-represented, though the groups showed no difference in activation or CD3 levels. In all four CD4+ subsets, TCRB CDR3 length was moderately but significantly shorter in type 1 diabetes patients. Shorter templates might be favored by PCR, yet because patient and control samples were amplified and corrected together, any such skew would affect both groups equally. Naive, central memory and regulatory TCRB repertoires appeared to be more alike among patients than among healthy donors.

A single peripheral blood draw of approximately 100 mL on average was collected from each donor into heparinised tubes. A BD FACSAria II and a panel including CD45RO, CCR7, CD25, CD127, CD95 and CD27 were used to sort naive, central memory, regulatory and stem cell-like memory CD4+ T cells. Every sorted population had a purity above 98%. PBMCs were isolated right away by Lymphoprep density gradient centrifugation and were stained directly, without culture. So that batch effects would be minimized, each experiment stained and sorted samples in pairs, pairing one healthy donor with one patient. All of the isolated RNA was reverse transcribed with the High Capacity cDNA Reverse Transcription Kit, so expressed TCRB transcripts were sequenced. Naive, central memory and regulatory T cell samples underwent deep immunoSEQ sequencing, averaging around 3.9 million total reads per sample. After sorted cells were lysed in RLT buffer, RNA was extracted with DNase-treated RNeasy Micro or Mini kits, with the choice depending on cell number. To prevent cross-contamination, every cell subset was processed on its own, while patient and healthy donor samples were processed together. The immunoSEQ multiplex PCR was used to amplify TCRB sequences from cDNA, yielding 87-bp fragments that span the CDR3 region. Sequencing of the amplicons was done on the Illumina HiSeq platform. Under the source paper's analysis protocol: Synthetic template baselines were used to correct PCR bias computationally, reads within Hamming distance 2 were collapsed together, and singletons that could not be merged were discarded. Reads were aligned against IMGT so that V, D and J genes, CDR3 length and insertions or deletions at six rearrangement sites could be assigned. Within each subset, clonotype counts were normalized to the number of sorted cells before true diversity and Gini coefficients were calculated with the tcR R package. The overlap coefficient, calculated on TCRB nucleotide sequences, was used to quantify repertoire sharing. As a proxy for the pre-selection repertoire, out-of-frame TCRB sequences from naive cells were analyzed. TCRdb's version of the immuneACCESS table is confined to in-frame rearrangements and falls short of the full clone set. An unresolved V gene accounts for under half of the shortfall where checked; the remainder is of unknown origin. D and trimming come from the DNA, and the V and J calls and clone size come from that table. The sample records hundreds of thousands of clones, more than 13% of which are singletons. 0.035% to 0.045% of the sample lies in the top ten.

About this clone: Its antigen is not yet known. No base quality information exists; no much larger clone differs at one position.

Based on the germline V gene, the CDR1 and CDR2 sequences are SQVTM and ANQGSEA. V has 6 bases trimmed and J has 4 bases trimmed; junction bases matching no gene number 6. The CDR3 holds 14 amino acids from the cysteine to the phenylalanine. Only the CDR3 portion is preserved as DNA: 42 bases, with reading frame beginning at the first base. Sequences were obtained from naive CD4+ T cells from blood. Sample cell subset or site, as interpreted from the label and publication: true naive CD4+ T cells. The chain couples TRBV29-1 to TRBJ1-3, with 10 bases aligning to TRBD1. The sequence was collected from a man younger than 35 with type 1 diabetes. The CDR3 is CSVSGTGEGNTIYF. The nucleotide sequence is TGCAGCGTCAGTGGGACAGGGGAAGGAAACACCATATATTTT.